This entry lists 19 T cell receptor beta chains sequenced from one sample in a study of cytomegalovirus exposure and HLA in healthy donors. Amplification used 60 Vbeta primers and 13 Jbeta primers. The protocol was immunoSEQ multiplex PCR, while the TCRdb copy is restricted to in-frame clones and leaves out a portion. The repertoire includes roughly 180,000 clones, more than 80% of them detected once, and under 5% sits in the top ten. The sequencing sample was made of PBMCs. These receptors all come from a young man in good health and CMV-seronegative.

This chain uses TRBV4-2 with TRBJ2-5; 8 bases match TRBD2. Germline-derived CDR1 and CDR2 are LGHNA and YNFKEQ. The CDR3 is 15 amino acids. Trimming took 0 bases from V and 3 from J; bases not matched to a gene: 3. CDR3 sequence (DNA): TGTGCCAGCAGCCAAGATCACGGGGGGGAAGAGACCCAGTACTTC. It encodes CASSQDHGGEETQYF.

The gene calls are TRBV9 and TRBJ2-3; 13 nucleotides align to TRBD2. Looked up from germline, CDR1 is SGDLS and CDR2 is YYNGEE. Trimming removed 4 bases from V and 4 bases from J; junction bases left unmatched: 3. The CDR3 contains 15 residues. In nucleotides, the CDR3 is TGTGCCAGCAGCACTAGCGGGAGGGGTGCAGATACGCAGTATTTT. It is translated as CASSTSGRGADTQYF.

The gene calls are TRBV7-8 and TRBJ2-1; 10 nucleotides align to TRBD2. CDR1 SGHVS and CDR2 FQNEAQ come from the germline V gene. With V trimmed by 5 bases and J by 4 bases, 11 bases remained unmatched. The CDR3 has 17 residues. CDR3 bases: TGTGCCAGCAGCCTACTGTCCGGGACTAGCGTTTACAATGAGCAGTTCTTC. This codes for CASSLLSGTSVYNEQFF.

This chain joins TRBV7-3 and TRBJ2-1, with D perhaps matching TRBD2 (6 bases). Trimming cost V 5 bases and J 5 bases, with 16 bases left between them. The germline CDR1 and CDR2 sequences are SGHTA and FQGTGA. This CDR3 region has 15 residues. As DNA, the CDR3 is TGTGCCAGCAGCCCACAAGGGACTCTAAACAATGAGCAGTTCTTC. The encoded protein is CASSPQGTLNNEQFF.

The chain couples TRBV19 to TRBJ2-7; 7 bases are a match to TRBD1. Per the germline V gene, CDR1 is LNHDA and CDR2 is SQIVND (reference sequence). This CDR3 is 14 amino acids long. The J segment lost 2 bases and the V segment lost 5 bases, leaving 6 bases of the junction unmatched. Here the CDR3 DNA reads TGTGCCAGTAGTCCCGGGACAGCCGCCTACGAGCAGTACTTC. The encoded protein is CASSPGTAAYEQYF.

V gene TRBV7-6 combines with J gene TRBJ1-1, with a tentative D call TRBD1 (6 bases). V was pared by 6 bases and J by 1 base, with 12 bases between. Germline CDR1 reads SGHVS; CDR2 reads FNYEAQ. The CDR3 totals 14 residues. CDR3 amino acids: CASSQGSWNTEAFF. The CDR3 DNA reads as TGTGCCAGCAGTCAGGGGTCGTGGAACACTGAAGCTTTCTTT.

This chain connects TRBV27 to TRBJ2-7; TRBD1 might be the D (6 bases). The CDR3 loop spans 16 amino acids. Trimming took off 6 bases at V and 2 bases at J, with 20 bases between the two ends. The germline CDR1 and CDR2 sequences are MNHEY and SMNVEV (reference sequence). CDR3 nucleotides: TGTGCCAGCAGGACGTGGTCAGGGGCCCTTCCCTACGAGCAGTACTTC. Encoded protein: CASRTWSGALPYEQYF.

This clone appeared a few times. This sequence joins TRBV6-5 and TRBJ2-1; D is uncertain. This CDR3 spans 12 amino acids. Trimming removed 6 bases at V and 7 bases at J, with 10 bases between. Per germline, CDR1 MNHEY and CDR2 SVGAGI. CDR3 protein: CASRHSSNEQFF. For the CDR3, the DNA is TGTGCCAGCAGGCACAGTTCAAATGAGCAGTTCTTC.

The chain employs TRBV6-1 and TRBJ1-5; perhaps TRBD1 as D (5 bases). CDR1 is MNHNS, CDR2 SASEGT, per germline. This CDR3 has 15 residues. Trimming removed 0 bases from V and 4 bases from J, with 10 bases in between. CDR3 nucleotide sequence: TGTGCCAGCAGTGAAGCGCTTCGGGGGAATCAGCCCCAGCATTTT. Its translation: CASSEALRGNQPQHF.

The chain combines TRBV7-8 with TRBJ2-5; D unresolved. The CDR3 consists of 15 residues. V lost 1 base to trimming and J lost 2 bases, with 11 bases between them. Germline V CDR1 and CDR2: SGHVS, FQNEAQ. CDR3 region: CASSLGQTLQETQYF. The CDR3 DNA reads as TGTGCCAGCAGCTTAGGGCAGACTTTACAAGAGACCCAGTACTTC.

This clone occurred a few times. This sequence joins TRBV6-5 and TRBJ2-7; 16 positions match TRBD2. CDR3 length equals 16 residues. CDR1 is MNHEY and CDR2 is SVGAGI in the germline V gene. The V and J ends lost 4 bases and 5 bases, in that order; junction bases with no gene match: 5. As DNA, the CDR3 is TGTGCCAGCAGTTGGGACGGGACTAGCGGGAGGGACGAGCAGTACTTC. Its protein product is CASSWDGTSGRDEQYF.

The chain carries TRBV19 and TRBJ1-4; TRBD1 is a possible D gene (5 bases). CDR1 LNHDA and CDR2 SQIVND come from the germline V gene (reference sequence). This CDR3 contains 13 residues. V was trimmed by 4 bases and J by 8 bases, leaving 11 bases between them. The CDR3 bases are TGTGCCAGTAGTAGGGGGGGGTGGGAAAAACTGTTTTTT. It encodes CASSRGGWEKLFF.

The chain recombines TRBV6-5 with TRBJ2-5; tentatively, D is TRBD1 (7 bases). CDR1 is MNHEY and CDR2 is SVGAGI in the germline V gene. Trimming stripped 4 bases from V and 1 base from J, with 13 bases between. This CDR3 comprises 15 residues. Here the CDR3 reads CASSSQGGFQETQYF. CDR3 coding DNA: TGTGCCAGCAGTTCCCAGGGGGGCTTCCAAGAGACCCAGTACTTC.

The chain employs TRBV4-3 and TRBJ1-4, with 9 bases fitting TRBD1. Trimming removed 0 bases from V and 7 bases from J; junction bases left unmatched: 3. This CDR3 comprises 15 residues. Per the germline V gene, CDR1 is LGHNA and CDR2 is YSLEER. Written as DNA, the CDR3 is TGCGCCAGCAGCCAAGAGGACAGGGGAGTTGAAAAACTGTTTTTT. It codes for CASSQEDRGVEKLFF.

Regarding this clone: The junction shows a germline mismatch at one end, possibly a read error. V and J are TRBV4-1 and TRBJ2-2; TRBD2 is a possible D gene (5 bases). The CDR3 loop spans 15 amino acids. Germline loops: CDR1 MGHRA, CDR2 YSYEKL. The CDR3 here is CVSSQTYGGPRELFF. Written as DNA, the CDR3 is TGCGTCAGCAGCCAAACCTACGGAGGACCCCGGGAGCTGTTTTTT.

V usage is TRBV18 and J usage is TRBJ1-2, with a tentative D call TRBD1 (5 bases). V was pared by 6 bases and J by 5 bases, with 10 bases between. The CDR3 has 12 residues. The V gene's germline CDR1 is KGHSH and CDR2 LQKENI. CDR3 coding DNA: TGTGCCAGCTCCCCAGCAGGGTATGGCTACACCTTC. Its protein product is CASSPAGYGYTF.

The chain is built from TRBV19 and TRBJ1-4; D gene ambiguous. In germline, CDR1 is LNHDA, CDR2 SQIVND (reference sequence). Between the trimmed V and J ends, which lost 5 bases and 1 base, there was a span of 14 bases. The CDR3 is made up of 16 amino acids. The CDR3 bases are TGTGCCAGTAGTTCACCGAGAGGGTTAACTAATGAAAAACTGTTTTTT. It encodes CASSSPRGLTNEKLFF.

V gene TRBV28 combines with J gene TRBJ2-3; 12 bases line up with TRBD2. Germline assignment: CDR1 MDHEN and CDR2 SYDVKM. The CDR3 is 16 amino acids. The ends lost 4 bases at V and 4 bases at J; junction bases unmatched: 6. Written as DNA, the CDR3 is TGTGCCAGCAGTTCCCCTAGCGGGAGGGGGGCAGATACGCAGTATTTT. Translating it yields CASSSPSGRGADTQYF.

Of note for this clone: The sample holds other DNA sequences that translate to the same CDR3. The chain is built from TRBV7-3 and TRBJ1-1; TRBD1 matches at 7 bases. Germline-derived CDR1 and CDR2 are SGHTA and FQGTGA. CDR3 length equals 13 residues. J was trimmed by 4 bases and V by 1 base; bases with no gene match: 0. The CDR3 DNA sequence: TGTGCCAGCAGCTTAAACAGGGGCACTGAAGCTTTCTTT. Translated, it gives CASSLNRGTEAFF.